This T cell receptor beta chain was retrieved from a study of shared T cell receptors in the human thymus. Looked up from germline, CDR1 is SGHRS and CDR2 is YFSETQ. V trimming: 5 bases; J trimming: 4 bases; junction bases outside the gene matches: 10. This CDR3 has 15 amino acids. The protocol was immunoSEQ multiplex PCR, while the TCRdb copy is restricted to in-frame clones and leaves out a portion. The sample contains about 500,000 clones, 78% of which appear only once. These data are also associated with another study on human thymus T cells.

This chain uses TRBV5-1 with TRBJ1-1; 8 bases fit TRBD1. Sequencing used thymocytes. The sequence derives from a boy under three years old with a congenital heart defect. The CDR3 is CASSQTGEGGTEAFF. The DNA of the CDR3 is TGCGCCAGCAGTCAGACAGGGGAAGGGGGCACTGAAGCTTTCTTT.